This T cell receptor beta chain was obtained from a study of blood T cells in healthy people across ages. Only a few counts were recorded for this clonotype. The germline V and J ends were trimmed by 1 base and 4 bases, with 14 bases remaining between them. The CDR3 is made up of 15 amino acids. CDR1 is SGHTA and CDR2 is FQGNSA in the germline V gene. Alongside a J-beta primer mix, a sample-barcoded 5' primer served in a second PCR lasting about 7 to 12 cycles. Samples each returned at least 2.5 million CDR3-containing paired-end reads. TCRdb independently ran MiXCR on the 5' RACE reads; one entry per CDR3 protein. Of over 1.5 million distinct CDR3 sequences listed, roughly 52% are singletons.

The gene calls are TRBV7-2 and TRBJ2-7; tentatively, D is TRBD2 (5 bases). The sample was blood. This receptor was identified in a woman in her 40s in good health. This CDR3 reads CASSLGHQRRYEQYF. In DNA form, the CDR3 reads TGTGCCAGCAGCTTAGGCCACCAGCGGAGATACGAGCAGTACTTC.